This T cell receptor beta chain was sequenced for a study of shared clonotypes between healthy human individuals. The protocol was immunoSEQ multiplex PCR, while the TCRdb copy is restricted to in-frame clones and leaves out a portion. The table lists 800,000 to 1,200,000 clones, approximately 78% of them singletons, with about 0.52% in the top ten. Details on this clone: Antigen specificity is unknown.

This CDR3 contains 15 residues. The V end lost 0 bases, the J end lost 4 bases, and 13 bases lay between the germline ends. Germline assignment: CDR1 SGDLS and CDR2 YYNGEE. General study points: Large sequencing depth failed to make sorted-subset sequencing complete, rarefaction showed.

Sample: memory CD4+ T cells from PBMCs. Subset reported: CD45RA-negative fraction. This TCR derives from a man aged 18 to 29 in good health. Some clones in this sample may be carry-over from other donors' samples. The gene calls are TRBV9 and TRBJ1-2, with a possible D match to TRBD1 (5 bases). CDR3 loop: CASSVGQARGYGYTF. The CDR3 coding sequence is TGTGCCAGCAGCGTAGGCCAGGCGAGGGGCTATGGCTACACCTTC.